This paragraph covers one TCR beta chain sequence. The sample originates from a study of blood T cell repertoires in COVID-19. Trimming pared 3 bases from V and 2 bases from J, leaving 7 bases between. The germline gives CDR1 SGDLS, CDR2 YYNGEE. The CDR3 loop spans 13 amino acids. Libraries were prepared by immunoSEQ multiplex PCR; TCRdb keeps only in-frame clonotypes and omits some of them. In the table there are roughly 100,000 clones, around 90% of which are singletons. The sequence came from a man aged 18 to 35 with acute or convalescent COVID-19. The sequenced sample was peripheral blood. This sequence joins TRBV9 and TRBJ2-3, with D possibly TRBD1 on 5 matching bases. The CDR3 protein is CASSGGSTDTQYF. The DNA of the CDR3 is TGTGCCAGCAGCGGGGGCTCCACAGATACGCAGTATTTT.